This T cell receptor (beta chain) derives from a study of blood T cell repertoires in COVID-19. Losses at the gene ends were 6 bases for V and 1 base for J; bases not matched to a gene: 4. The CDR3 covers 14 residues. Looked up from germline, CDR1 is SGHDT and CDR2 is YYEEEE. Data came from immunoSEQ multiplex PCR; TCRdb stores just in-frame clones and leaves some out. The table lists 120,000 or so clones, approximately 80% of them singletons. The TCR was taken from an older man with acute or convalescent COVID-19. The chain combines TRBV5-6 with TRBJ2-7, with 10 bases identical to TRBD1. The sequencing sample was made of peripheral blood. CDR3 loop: CASTPGQGSYEQYF. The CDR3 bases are TGTGCCAGCACCCCGGGACAGGGGTCCTACGAGCAGTACTTC.